This passage covers 24 T cell receptor beta chains from one sample sequenced in a study of cytomegalovirus exposure and HLA in healthy donors. Vbeta (60) and Jbeta (13) primers were used in the PCR. Here immunoSEQ multiplex PCR was the method, and the copy in TCRdb shows in-frame clones only, minus some. Here the sample spans some 190,000 clones, 81% being singletons. The sequenced sample was PBMCs. These receptors were collected from a man in his forties in good health and CMV-seropositive.

This chain links TRBV7-2 with TRBJ2-7; no reliable D call. In germline, CDR1 is SGHTA, CDR2 FQGNSA. Trimming took 5 bases from V and 0 from J, leaving 17 bases between them. This CDR3 region has 16 residues. The CDR3 loop is CASSPPLASFSYEQYF. In DNA, the CDR3 is TGTGCCAGCAGCCCCCCCCTGGCCTCCTTCTCCTACGAGCAGTACTTC.

This clone has only a few counts. The rearrangement links TRBV7-8 to TRBJ2-5; 8 bases are shared with TRBD1. The J call may be in error: the DNA end matches TRBJ2-7 better. The CDR3 consists of 15 residues. Germline V CDR1 and CDR2: SGHVS, FQNEAQ. The CDR3 sequence is CASSLDPGGGYEQYF. CDR3 nucleotides: TGTGCCAGCAGCTTAGACCCAGGGGGCGGCTACGAGCAGTACTTC.

The chain recombines TRBV5-1 with TRBJ2-7, with D possibly being TRBD2 (5 bases). Germline values: CDR1 SGHRS, CDR2 YFSETQ. With 0 bases removed from V and 3 bases from J, the gap between germline ends came to 7 bases. The CDR3 runs to 13 residues. The CDR3 coding sequence is TGCGCCAGCAGCTTGGCGGGGAGCTACGAGCAGTACTTC. The encoded protein is CASSLAGSYEQYF.

This chain joins TRBV7-3 and TRBJ2-7, with TRBD2 matching over 8 bases. The CDR3 contains 15 residues. Germline V gene sequence: CDR1 SGHTA, CDR2 FQGTGA. With 4 bases clipped from V and 4 bases from J, the junction kept 9 bases outside the gene matches. CDR3 nucleotides: TGTGCCAGCAGCTCGACCGGGACTAGATGGTACGAGCAGTACTTC. This translates into CASSSTGTRWYEQYF.

This clone was seen only a few times. This chain links TRBV6-6 with TRBJ2-7; 9 bases align to TRBD2. The J segment lost 10 bases and the V segment lost 6 bases, leaving 7 bases of the junction unmatched. CDR1 MNHNY and CDR2 SVGAGI come from the germline V gene (reference sequence). This CDR3 is 12 amino acids long. Written as DNA, the CDR3 is TGTGCCAGCAGCCGCTCTAGCGGGGCCCAGTACTTC. This codes for CASSRSSGAQYF.

The genes are TRBV7-9 and TRBJ2-7, with 7 bases lining up with TRBD1. The CDR3 has 13 residues. Germline V gene lookup returns CDR1 SEHNR and CDR2 FQNEAQ (reference sequence). Germline trimming cut 5 bases from V and 6 bases from J; bases unmatched to any gene: 7. For the CDR3, the DNA is TGTGCCAGCAGCCCCCCGGCAGGGGGCGAGCAGTACTTC. Translation: CASSPPAGGEQYF.

This clone was counted only a few times. The chain couples TRBV6-1 to TRBJ1-1, with D possibly TRBD1 on 6 matching bases. Trimming stripped 2 bases from V and 6 bases from J, with 7 bases between. This CDR3 is 12 amino acids long. CDR1 and CDR2 (germline): MNHNS, SASEGT. CDR3 sequence (DNA): TGTGCCAGCAGTGAATCAGGGGCTGAAGCTTTCTTT. Its protein is CASSESGAEAFF.

This chain uses TRBV7-9 with TRBJ2-1; the match to TRBD2 covers 11 bases. J lost 3 bases, V lost 5 bases, and 3 bases had no gene match. The germline CDR1 and CDR2 sequences are SEHNR and FQNEAQ (reference sequence). This CDR3 spans 15 amino acids. The CDR3: CASSVLAGDYNEQFF. The CDR3 nucleotides are TGTGCCAGCAGCGTACTAGCGGGAGACTACAATGAGCAGTTCTTC.

V gene TRBV4-1 combines with J gene TRBJ1-1; D might be TRBD1 (5 bases). Germline V CDR1 and CDR2: MGHRA, YSYEKL. The CDR3 covers 14 residues. V lost 0 bases to trimming and J lost 5 bases, with 10 bases between them. The CDR3 region is CASSQDHSGTEAFF. The CDR3 DNA is TGCGCCAGCAGCCAAGATCATTCAGGGACTGAAGCTTTCTTT.

The chain joins TRBV7-9 to TRBJ2-7; 8 bases fit TRBD1. Looked up from germline, CDR1 is SEHNR and CDR2 is FQNEAQ (reference sequence). V was clipped by 5 bases and J by 7 bases; unmatched bases: 7. There are 13 residues in the CDR3. CDR3 region: CASSKRDRREQYF. CDR3 bases: TGTGCCAGCAGCAAACGGGACAGGAGAGAGCAGTACTTC.

This rearrangement joins TRBV29-1 to TRBJ1-5; 7 positions agree with TRBD1. Unmatched junction bases numbered 1, after V lost 4 bases and J lost 1 base. Germline lookup yields CDR1 SQVTM and CDR2 ANQGSEA. The length of the CDR3 is 13 residues. This CDR3 is CSVADRSNQPQHF. The CDR3 DNA is TGCAGCGTTGCGGACAGGAGCAATCAGCCCCAGCATTTT.

This clone was picked up a small number of times. The chain recombines TRBV10-2 with TRBJ2-1; 9 bases are a match to TRBD2. V trimming: 7 bases; J trimming: 4 bases; junction bases outside the gene matches: 11. Looked up from germline, CDR1 is WSHSY and CDR2 is SAAADI. CDR3 length equals 16 residues. CDR3 DNA: TGCGCCAGCACGGACTGGAGTAGCGGGGGATACAATGAGCAGTTCTTC. It encodes CASTDWSSGGYNEQFF.

V gene TRBV12-5 combines with J gene TRBJ2-1, with D uncertain. Germline lookup yields CDR1 LGHNT and CDR2 FRNRAP. The CDR3 runs to 14 residues. V was cut by 3 bases and J by 0 bases, with 6 bases left in between. In DNA, the CDR3 is TGTGCTAGTGGTTTTCAGGCCTCCTACAATGAGCAGTTCTTC. Translation gives CASGFQASYNEQFF.

The chain carries TRBV5-1 and TRBJ2-5; the match to TRBD2 covers 10 bases. The CDR3 is made up of 15 amino acids. V dropped 1 base and J dropped 5; count of bases not matched to a gene: 5. CDR1 SGHRS and CDR2 YFSETQ come from the germline V gene. The CDR3 sequence: CASSLLAGGSETQYF. The DNA for the CDR3 is TGCGCCAGCAGCTTGTTAGCGGGGGGAAGCGAGACCCAGTACTTC.

This clone has a single count. V usage is TRBV5-4 and J usage is TRBJ2-2; 8 positions match TRBD2. The CDR3 extends over 16 amino acids. The ends lost 7 bases at V and 7 bases at J; junction bases unmatched: 15. CDR1 SGHNT and CDR2 YYREEE come from the germline V gene (reference sequence). CDR3 sequence (DNA): TGTGCCAGCTCTCCGGGGGCGGCGGGAGGCCTCGGGGAGCTGTTTTTT. It translates to CASSPGAAGGLGELFF. Supplemented by reference TRBV5-4 and TRBJ2-2, the full variable domain reads ETGVTQSPTHLIKTRGQQVTLRCSSQSGHNTVSWYQQALGQGPQFIFQYYREEENGRGNFPPRFSGLQFPNYSSELNVNALELDDSALYLCASSPGAAGGLGELFFGEGSRLTVL.

This clone was found once. The gene calls are TRBV9 and TRBJ2-5; possibly TRBD2 for D (5 bases). CDR3 length: 14 amino acids. Germline values: CDR1 SGDLS, CDR2 YYNGEE. The V gene lost 0 bases and the J gene lost 3 bases, with 9 bases spanning the gap. The CDR3 spells CASSVAPAEETQYF. In DNA, the CDR3 is TGTGCCAGCAGCGTAGCACCAGCGGAAGAGACCCAGTACTTC.

The rearrangement joins TRBV23-1 to TRBJ1-5; D is perhaps TRBD1 (5 bases). TRBV23-1 is treated as an ORF (open reading frame) with a function not yet certain. The CDR3 has 14 residues. V gave up 0 bases and J gave up 7 bases, with 10 bases separating them. The DNA of the CDR3 is TGCGCCAGCAGTCAATCGGCAGGGCGGCAGCCCCAGCATTTT. Residues: CASSQSAGRQPQHF.

This chain joins TRBV29-1 and TRBJ2-2; TRBD2 matches 7 bases. The CDR3 has 14 residues. Germline values: CDR1 SQVTM, CDR2 ANQGSEA. The V gene end was trimmed by 6 bases and the J gene end by 7 bases; junction bases not matched to a gene: 11. The DNA for the CDR3 is TGCAGCGTCTCCCAGACTAGCAAGGACGGGGAGCTGTTTTTT. The encoded protein is CSVSQTSKDGELFF.

This clone has a handful of counts. The chain recombines TRBV28 with TRBJ1-2; D perhaps matches TRBD1 (5 bases). The CDR3 is 14 amino acids. Germline CDR1 reads MDHEN; CDR2 reads SYDVKM. Trimming left V 6 bases short and J 5 bases short, with 16 bases between. The CDR3 reads CASRWGGARYGYTF. DNA for the CDR3: TGTGCCAGCAGATGGGGAGGGGCGCGGTATGGCTACACCTTC.

In its sample, this clone was seen a few times. The rearrangement uses TRBV9 and TRBJ1-3; D ambiguous. Looked up from germline, CDR1 is SGDLS and CDR2 is YYNGEE. Trimming removed 0 bases from V and 0 bases from J, with 7 bases in between. There are 15 residues in the CDR3. Written as DNA, the CDR3 is TGTGCCAGCAGCGTAGGAGCCTTCTCTGGAAACACCATATATTTT. Translated, it gives CASSVGAFSGNTIYF.

Written as DNA, the CDR3 is TGTGCCAGCTCACCACCGTCTCAGGGCCACTACAATGAGCAGTTCTTC. Its protein product is CASSPPSQGHYNEQFF. The J gene is TRBJ2-1, the V gene TRBV18; possible D gene TRBD1, 5 bases. The germline V and J ends were trimmed by 0 bases and 3 bases, with 12 bases remaining between them. The CDR3 has 16 residues. The germline V gene has CDR1 KGHSH and CDR2 LQKENI.

The chain joins TRBV7-8 to TRBJ2-2; 8 nucleotides line up with TRBD2. Germline CDR1 and CDR2: SGHVS and FQNEAQ. The length of the CDR3 is 17 residues. V was clipped by 1 base and J by 3 bases; unmatched bases: 7. The CDR3 DNA reads as TGTGCCAGCAGCTTAGGGGTGCGGGGGGTTGACACCGGGGAGCTGTTTTTT. Its protein is CASSLGVRGVDTGELFF.

The chain recombines TRBV9 with TRBJ2-2, with 10 bases fitting TRBD2. The CDR3 has 16 residues. Germline loops: CDR1 SGDLS, CDR2 YYNGEE. J gave up 4 bases and V 0 bases, and 3 bases lay outside the gene matches. CDR3 in amino acids: CASSVASGSGTGELFF. Here the CDR3 DNA reads TGTGCCAGCAGCGTAGCTAGCGGGAGTGGCACCGGGGAGCTGTTTTTT.

A remark on this clone: The sample carries other DNA sequences with the same CDR3. The CDR3 bases are TGTGCCAGCTCACCCCAGCGGGGGGGCGGTGAGACCCAGTACTTC. Encoded protein: CASSPQRGGGETQYF. The genes are TRBV18 and TRBJ2-5; 10 bases are shared with TRBD2. Germline assignment: CDR1 KGHSH and CDR2 LQKENI. The CDR3 loop spans 15 amino acids. J was trimmed by 5 bases and V by 3 bases; bases with no gene match: 6.